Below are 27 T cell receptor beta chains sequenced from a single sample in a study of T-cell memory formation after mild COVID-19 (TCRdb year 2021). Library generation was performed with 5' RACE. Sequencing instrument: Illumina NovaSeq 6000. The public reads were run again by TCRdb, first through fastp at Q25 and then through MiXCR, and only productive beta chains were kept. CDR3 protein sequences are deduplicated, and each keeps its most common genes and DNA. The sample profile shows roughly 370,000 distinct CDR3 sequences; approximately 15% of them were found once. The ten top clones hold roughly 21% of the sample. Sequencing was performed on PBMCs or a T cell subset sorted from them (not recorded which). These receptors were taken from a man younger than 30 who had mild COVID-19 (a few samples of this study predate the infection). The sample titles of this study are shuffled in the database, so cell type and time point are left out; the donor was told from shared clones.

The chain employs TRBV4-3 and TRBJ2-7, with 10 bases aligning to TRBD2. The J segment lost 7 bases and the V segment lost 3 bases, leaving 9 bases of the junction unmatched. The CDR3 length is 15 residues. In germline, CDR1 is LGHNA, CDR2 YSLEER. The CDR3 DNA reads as TGCGCCAGCAGCCAGGGCACTAGCGGGGCCAGGGAGCAGTACTTC. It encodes CASSQGTSGAREQYF.

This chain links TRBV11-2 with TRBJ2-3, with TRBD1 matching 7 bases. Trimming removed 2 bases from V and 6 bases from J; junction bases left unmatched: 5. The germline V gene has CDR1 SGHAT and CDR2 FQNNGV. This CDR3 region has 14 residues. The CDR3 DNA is TGTGCCAGCAGCTTAAGGGACAGAGGTGATACGCAGTATTTT. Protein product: CASSLRDRGDTQYF. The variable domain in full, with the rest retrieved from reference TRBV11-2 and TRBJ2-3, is EAGVAQSPRYKIIEKRQSVAFWCNPISGHATLYWYQQILGQGPKLLIQFQNNGVVDDSQLPKDRFSAERLKGVDSTLKIQPAKLEDSAVYLCASSLRDRGDTQYFGPGTRLTVL.

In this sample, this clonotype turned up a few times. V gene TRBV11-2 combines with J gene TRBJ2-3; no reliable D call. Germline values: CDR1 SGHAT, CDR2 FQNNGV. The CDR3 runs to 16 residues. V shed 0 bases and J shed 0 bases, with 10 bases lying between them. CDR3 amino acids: CASSLEPRTSTDTQYF. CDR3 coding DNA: TGTGCCAGCAGCTTAGAACCTCGAACGAGCACAGATACGCAGTATTTT.

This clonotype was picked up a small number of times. The CDR3 is CASSLSRGGEQYV. The CDR3 DNA is TGTGCCAGCAGCTTGTCTCGGGGGGGAGAGCAGTACGTC. This chain uses TRBV5-4 with TRBJ2-7, with 8 bases identical to TRBD2. The length of the CDR3 is 13 residues. Germline V gene sequence: CDR1 SGHNT, CDR2 YYREEE (reference sequence). V dropped 1 base and J dropped 7; count of bases not matched to a gene: 4.

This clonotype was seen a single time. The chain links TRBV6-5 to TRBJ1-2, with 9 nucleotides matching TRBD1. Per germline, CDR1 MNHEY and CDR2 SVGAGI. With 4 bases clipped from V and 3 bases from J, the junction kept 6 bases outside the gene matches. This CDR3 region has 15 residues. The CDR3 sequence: CASSFGQGMDYGYTF. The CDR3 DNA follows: TGTGCCAGCAGTTTCGGACAGGGGATGGACTATGGCTACACCTTC.

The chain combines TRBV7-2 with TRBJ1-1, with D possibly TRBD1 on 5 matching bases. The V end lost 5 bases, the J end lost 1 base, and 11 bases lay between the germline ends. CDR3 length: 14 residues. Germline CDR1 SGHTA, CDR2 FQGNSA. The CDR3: CASSTNTGNTEAFF. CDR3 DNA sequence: TGTGCCAGCAGCACAAATACAGGGAACACTGAAGCTTTCTTT.

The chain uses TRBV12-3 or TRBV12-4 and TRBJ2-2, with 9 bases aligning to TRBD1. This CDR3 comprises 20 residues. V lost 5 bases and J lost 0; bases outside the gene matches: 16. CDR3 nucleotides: TGTGCCAGCAGTGGCTCCCATCCGGGACAGGGTAGGACGAACACCGGGGAGCTGTTTTTT. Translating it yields CASSGSHPGQGRTNTGELFF.

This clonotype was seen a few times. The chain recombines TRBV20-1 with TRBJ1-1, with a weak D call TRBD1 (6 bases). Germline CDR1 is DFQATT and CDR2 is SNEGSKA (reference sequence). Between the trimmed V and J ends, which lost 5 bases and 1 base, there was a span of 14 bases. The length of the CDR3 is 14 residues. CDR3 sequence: CSAPDRRQNTEAFF. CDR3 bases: TGCAGTGCTCCGGACAGACGACAGAACACTGAAGCTTTCTTT.

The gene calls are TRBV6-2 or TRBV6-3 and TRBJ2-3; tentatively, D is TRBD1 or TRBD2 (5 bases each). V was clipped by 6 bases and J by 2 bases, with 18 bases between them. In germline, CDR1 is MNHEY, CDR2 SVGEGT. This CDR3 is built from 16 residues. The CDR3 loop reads CASSLRDPRLTDTQYF. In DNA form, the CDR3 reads TGTGCCAGCAGCCTCAGGGACCCGCGACTCACAGATACGCAGTATTTT.

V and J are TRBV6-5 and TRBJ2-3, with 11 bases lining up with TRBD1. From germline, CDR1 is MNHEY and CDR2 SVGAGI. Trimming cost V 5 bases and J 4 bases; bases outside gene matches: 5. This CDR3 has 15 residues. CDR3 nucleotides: TGTGCCAGCAGTCCATGGACAGGGGGCTCAGATACGCAGTATTTT. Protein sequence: CASSPWTGGSDTQYF.

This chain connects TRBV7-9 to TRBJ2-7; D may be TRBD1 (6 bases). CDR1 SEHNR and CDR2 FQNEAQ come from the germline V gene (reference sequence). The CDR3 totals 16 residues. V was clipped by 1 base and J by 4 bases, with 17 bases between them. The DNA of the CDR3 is TGTGCCAGCAGCTTAGTTCCCCCAGGGGATTGGTACGAGCAGTACTTC. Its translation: CASSLVPPGDWYEQYF. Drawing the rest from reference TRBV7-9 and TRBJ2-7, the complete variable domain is DTGVSQNPRHKITKRGQNVTFRCDPISEHNRLYWYRQTLGQGPEFLTYFQNEAQLEKSRLLSDRFSAERPKGSFSTLEIQRTEQGDSAMYLCASSLVPPGDWYEQYFGPGTRLTVT.

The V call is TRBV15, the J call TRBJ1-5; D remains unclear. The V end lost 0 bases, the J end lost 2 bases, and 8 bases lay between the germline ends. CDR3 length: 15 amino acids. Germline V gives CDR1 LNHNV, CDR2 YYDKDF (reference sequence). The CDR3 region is CATSRDTTGNQPQHF. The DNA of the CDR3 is TGTGCCACCAGCAGAGATACTACAGGCAATCAGCCCCAGCATTTT.

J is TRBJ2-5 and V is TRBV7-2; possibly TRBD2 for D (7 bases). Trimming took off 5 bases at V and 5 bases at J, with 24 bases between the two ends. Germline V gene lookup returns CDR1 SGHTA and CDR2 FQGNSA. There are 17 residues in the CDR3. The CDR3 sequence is CASSPRGGGDVTETQYF. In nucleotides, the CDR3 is TGTGCCAGCAGCCCCCGAGGGGGGGGCGATGTTACGGAGACCCAGTACTTC.

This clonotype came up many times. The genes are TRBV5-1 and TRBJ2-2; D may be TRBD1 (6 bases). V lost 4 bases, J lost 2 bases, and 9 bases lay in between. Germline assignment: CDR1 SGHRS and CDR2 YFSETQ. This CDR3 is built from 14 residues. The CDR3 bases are TGCGCCAGCAGCGTGGACAGAAACACCGGGGAGCTGTTTTTT. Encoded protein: CASSVDRNTGELFF.

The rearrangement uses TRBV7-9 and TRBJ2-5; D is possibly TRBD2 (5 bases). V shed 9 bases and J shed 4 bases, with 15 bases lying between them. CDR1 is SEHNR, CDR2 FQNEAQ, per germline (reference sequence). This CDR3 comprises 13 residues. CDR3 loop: CASGRRTGETQYF. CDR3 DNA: TGTGCCAGTGGAAGGAGGACGGGAGAGACCCAGTACTTC. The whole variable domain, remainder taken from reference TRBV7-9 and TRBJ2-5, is DTGVSQNPRHKITKRGQNVTFRCDPISEHNRLYWYRQTLGQGPEFLTYFQNEAQLEKSRLLSDRFSAERPKGSFSTLEIQRTEQGDSAMYLCASGRRTGETQYFGPGTRLLVL.

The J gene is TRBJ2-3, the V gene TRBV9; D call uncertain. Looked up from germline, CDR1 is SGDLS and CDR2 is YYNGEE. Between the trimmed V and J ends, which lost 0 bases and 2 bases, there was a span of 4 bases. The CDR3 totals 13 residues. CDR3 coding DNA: TGTGCCAGCAGCGTAGAGGACACAGATACGCAGTATTTT. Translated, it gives CASSVEDTDTQYF.

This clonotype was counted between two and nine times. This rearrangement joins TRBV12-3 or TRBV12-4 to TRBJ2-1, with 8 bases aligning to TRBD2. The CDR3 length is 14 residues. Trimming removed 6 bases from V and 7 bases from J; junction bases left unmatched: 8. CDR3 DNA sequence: TGTGCCAGCAGCCCGGGGGGGGCGCGGAATGAGCAGTTCTTC. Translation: CASSPGGARNEQFF.

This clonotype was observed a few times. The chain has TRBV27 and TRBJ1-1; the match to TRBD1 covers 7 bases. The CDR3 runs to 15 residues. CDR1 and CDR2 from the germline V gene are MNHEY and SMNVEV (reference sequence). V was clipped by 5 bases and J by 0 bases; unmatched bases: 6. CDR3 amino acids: CASSLNRGMNTEAFF. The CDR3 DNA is TGTGCCAGCAGTCTAAACAGGGGAATGAACACTGAAGCTTTCTTT.

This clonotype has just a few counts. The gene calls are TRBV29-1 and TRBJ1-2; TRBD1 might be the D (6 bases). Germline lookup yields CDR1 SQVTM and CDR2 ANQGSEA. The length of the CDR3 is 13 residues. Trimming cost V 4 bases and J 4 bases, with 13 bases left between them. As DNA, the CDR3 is TGCAGCGTTGTGGGGACATCAAGCTATGGCTACACCTTC. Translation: CSVVGTSSYGYTF. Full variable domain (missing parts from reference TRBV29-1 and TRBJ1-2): SAVISQKPSRDICQRGTSLTIQCQVDSQVTMMFWYRQQPGQSLTLIATANQGSEATYESGFVIDKFPISRPNLTFSTLTVSNMSPEDSSIYLCSVVGTSSYGYTFGSGTRLTVV.

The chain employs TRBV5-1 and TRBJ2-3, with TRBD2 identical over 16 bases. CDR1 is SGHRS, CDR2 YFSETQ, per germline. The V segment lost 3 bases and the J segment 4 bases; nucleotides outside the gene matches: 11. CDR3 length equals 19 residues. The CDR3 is CASSWGLAGGPPWADTQYF. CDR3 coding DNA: TGCGCCAGCAGCTGGGGACTAGCGGGGGGGCCCCCGTGGGCAGATACGCAGTATTTT.

As DNA, the CDR3 is TGCAGCGTGCGTCACGGCCTAGCGACAACCTACGAGCAGTACTTC. Its protein product is CSVRHGLATTYEQYF. The chain couples TRBV29-1 to TRBJ2-7; TRBD2 might be the D (6 bases). Deletions cut 6 bases from V and 2 bases from J, with 20 bases between. The germline V gene has CDR1 SQVTM and CDR2 ANQGSEA. The CDR3 is 15 residues long.

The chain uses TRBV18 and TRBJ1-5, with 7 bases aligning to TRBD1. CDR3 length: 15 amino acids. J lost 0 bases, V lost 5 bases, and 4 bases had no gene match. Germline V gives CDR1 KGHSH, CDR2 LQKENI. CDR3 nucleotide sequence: TGTGCCAGCTCATACGACAGGGTTAGCAATCAGCCCCAGCATTTT. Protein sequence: CASSYDRVSNQPQHF.

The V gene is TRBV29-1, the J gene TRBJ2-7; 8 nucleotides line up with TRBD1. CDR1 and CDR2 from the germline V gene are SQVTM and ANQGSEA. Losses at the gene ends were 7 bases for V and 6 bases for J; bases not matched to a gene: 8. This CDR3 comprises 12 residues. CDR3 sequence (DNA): TGCAGCGCTCGGACAGGGCCTGGCGAGCAGTACTTC. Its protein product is CSARTGPGEQYF.

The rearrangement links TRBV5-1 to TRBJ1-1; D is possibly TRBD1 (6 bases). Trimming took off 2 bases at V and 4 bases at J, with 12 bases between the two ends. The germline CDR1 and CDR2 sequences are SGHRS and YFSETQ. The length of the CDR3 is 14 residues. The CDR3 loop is CASSLSTGRTEAFF. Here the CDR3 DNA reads TGCGCCAGCAGCTTATCTACAGGGCGCACTGAAGCTTTCTTT.

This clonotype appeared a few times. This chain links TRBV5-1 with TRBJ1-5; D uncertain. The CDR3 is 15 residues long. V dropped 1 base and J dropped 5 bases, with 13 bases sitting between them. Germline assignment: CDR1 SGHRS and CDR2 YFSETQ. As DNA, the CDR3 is TGCGCCAGCAGCTTGCCAAGACCGGTCGATCAGCCCCAGCATTTT. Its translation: CASSLPRPVDQPQHF.

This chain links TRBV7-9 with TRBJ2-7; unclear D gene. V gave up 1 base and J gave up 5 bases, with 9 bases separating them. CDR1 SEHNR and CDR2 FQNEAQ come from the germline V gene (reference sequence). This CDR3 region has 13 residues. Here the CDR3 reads CASSLEGFNEQYV. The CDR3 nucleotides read TGTGCCAGCAGCTTAGAGGGTTTCAACGAGCAGTACGTC.

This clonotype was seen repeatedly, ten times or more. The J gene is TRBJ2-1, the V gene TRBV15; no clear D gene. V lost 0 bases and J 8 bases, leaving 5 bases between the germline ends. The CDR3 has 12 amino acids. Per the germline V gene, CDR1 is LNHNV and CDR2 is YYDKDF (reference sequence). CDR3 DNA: TGTGCCACCAGCAGAGATCGTTATGAGCAGTTCTTC. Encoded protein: CATSRDRYEQFF.